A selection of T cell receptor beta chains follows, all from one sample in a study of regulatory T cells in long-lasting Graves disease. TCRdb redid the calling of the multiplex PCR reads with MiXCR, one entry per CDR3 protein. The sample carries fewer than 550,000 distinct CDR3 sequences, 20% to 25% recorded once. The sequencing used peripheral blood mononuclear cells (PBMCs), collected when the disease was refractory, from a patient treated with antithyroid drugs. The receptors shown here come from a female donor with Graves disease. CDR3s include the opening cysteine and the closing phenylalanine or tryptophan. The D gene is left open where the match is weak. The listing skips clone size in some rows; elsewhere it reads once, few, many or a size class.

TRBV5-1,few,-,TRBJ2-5,TGCGCCAGCAGCCTGGGTGGGAGAGAGTACCAAGAGACCCAGTACTTC,CASSLGGREYQETQYF
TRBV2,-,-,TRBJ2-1,TGTGCCAGCAGTGAAGGGGTATACAATGAGCAGTTCTTC,CASSEGVYNEQFF
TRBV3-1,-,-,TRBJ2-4,TGTGCCAGCAGCCAAGGTTGGTTAGCCAAAAACATTCAGTACTTC,CASSQGWLAKNIQYF
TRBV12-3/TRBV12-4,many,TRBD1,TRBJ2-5,TGTGCCAGCAGTCCTACCGGGACAGGGGGCCATTTGGAGACCCAGTACTTC,CASSPTGTGGHLETQYF
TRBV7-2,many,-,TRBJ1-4,TGTGCCAGCAGCTTAGAGTCCCACTGGAGTGAAAAACTGTTTTTT,CASSLESHWSEKLFF
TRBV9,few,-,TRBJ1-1,TGTGCCAGCAGCGAAACAGGGCTCCGGAACACTGAAGCTTTCTTT,CASSETGLRNTEAFF
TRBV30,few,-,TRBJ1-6,TGTGCCTGGAAGGGGACACTCCAGAGCTCCTATAATTCACCCCTCCACTTT,CAWKGTLQSSYNSPLHF
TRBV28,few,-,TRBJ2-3,TGTGCCAGCAGTTTAAGTTATAGCACAGATACGCAGTATTTT,CASSLSYSTDTQYF
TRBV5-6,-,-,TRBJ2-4,TGTGCCAGCACGACATGGGGACGGGCCAAAAACATTCAGTACTTC,CASTTWGRAKNIQYF
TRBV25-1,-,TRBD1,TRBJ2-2,TGTGCCAGCAGTGAGTGGGACAGGGGGCAGTACACCGGGGAGCTGTTTTTT,CASSEWDRGQYTGELFF
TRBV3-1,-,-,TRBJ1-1,TGTGCCAGCAGCGTAGGGGCCATGAACACTGAAGCTTTCTTT,CASSVGAMNTEAFF
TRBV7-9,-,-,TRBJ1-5,TGTGCCAGCAGCTTATCCGGATCTGAGGGAAATCAGCCCCAGCATTTT,CASSLSGSEGNQPQHF
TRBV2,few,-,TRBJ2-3,TGTGCCAGCAGTCCTACTCTCACAGATACGCAGTATTTT,CASSPTLTDTQYF
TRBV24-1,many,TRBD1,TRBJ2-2,TGTGCCACCAGTGATTTGTTACAGGGGAAGGCCGGGGAGCTGTTTTTC,CATSDLLQGKAGELFF
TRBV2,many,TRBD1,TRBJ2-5,TGTGCCAGCAGAAAGGACAGGGGGTACCAAGAGACCCAGTACTTC,CASRKDRGYQETQYF